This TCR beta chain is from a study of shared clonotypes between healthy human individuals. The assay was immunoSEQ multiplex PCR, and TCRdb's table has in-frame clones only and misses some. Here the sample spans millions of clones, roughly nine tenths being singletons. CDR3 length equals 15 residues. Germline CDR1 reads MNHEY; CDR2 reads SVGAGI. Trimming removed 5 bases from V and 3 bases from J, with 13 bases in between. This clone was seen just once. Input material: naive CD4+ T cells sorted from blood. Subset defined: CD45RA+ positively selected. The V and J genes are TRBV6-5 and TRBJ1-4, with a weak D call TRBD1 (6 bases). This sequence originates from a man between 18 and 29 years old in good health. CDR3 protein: CASSTQGKANEKLFF. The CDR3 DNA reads TGTGCCAGCAGTACCCAGGGGAAGGCTAATGAAAAACTGTTTTTT.